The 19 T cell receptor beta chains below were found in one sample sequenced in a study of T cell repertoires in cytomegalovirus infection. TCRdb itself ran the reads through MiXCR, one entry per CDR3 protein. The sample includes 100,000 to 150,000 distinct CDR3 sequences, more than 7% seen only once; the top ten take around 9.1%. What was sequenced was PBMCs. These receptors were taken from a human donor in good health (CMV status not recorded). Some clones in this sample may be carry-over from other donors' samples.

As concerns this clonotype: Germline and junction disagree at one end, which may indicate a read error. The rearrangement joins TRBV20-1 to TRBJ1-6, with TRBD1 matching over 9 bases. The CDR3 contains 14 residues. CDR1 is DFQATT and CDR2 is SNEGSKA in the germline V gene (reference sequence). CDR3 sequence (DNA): TGCAGTGCTAGGGGACAGGGCTATGATTCACCCCTCCACTTT. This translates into CSARGQGYDSPLHF.

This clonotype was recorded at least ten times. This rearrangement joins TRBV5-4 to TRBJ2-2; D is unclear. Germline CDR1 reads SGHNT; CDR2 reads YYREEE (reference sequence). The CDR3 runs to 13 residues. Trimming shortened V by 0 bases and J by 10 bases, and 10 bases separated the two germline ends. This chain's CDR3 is CASSLGSSEELFF. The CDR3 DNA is TGTGCCAGCAGCTTGGGTAGTTCTGAGGAGCTGTTTTTT.

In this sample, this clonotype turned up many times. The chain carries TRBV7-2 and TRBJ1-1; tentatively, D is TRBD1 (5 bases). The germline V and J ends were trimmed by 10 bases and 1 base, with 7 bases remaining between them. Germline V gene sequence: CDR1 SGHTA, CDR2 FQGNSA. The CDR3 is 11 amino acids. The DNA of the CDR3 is TGTGCCACCGGACAGAACACTGAAGCTTTCTTT. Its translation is CATGQNTEAFF.

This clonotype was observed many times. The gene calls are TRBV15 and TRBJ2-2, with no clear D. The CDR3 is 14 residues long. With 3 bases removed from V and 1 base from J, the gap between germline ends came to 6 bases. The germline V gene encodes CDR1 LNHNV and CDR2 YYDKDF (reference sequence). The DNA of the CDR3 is TGTGCCACCAGCAGTCGGCTGAACACCGGGGAGCTGTTTTTT. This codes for CATSSRLNTGELFF.

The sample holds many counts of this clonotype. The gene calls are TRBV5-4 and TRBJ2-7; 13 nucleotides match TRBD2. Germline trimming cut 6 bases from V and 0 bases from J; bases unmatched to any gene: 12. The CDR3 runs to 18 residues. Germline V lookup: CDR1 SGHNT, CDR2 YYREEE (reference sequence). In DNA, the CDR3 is TGTGCCAGCACCATATCCGCGACTAGCGGGGGGATCTCCTACGAGCAGTACTTC. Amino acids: CASTISATSGGISYEQYF.

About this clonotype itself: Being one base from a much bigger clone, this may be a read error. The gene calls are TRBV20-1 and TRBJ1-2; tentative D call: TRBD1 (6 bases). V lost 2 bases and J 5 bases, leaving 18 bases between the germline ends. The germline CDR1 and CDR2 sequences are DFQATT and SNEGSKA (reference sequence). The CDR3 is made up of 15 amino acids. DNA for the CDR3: TGCAGTGCTAGATCCTTAGCTGGACAGAATTATGGCTACACCTTC. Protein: CSARSLAGQNYGYTF.

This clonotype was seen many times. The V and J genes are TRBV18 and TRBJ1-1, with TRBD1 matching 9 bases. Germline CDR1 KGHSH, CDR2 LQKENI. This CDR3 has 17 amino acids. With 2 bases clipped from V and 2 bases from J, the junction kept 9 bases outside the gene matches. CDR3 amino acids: CASSPVEGQGTNTEAFF. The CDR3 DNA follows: TGTGCCAGCTCACCAGTAGAAGGACAGGGGACTAACACTGAAGCTTTCTTT. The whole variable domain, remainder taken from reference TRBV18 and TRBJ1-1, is NAGVMQNPRHLVRRRGQEARLRCSPMKGHSHVYWYRQLPEEGLKFMVYLQKENIIDESGMPKERFSAEFPKEGPSILRIQQVVRGDSAAYFCASSPVEGQGTNTEAFFGQGTRLTVV.

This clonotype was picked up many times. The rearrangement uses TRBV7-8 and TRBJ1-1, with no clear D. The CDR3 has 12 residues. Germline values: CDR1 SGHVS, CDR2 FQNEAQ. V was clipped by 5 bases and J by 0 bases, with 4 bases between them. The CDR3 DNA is TGTGCCAGCAGCGACATGAACACTGAAGCTTTCTTT. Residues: CASSDMNTEAFF.

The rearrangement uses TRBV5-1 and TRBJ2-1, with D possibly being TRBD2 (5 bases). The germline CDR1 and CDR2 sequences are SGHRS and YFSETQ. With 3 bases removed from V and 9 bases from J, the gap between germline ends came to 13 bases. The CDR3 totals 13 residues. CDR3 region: CASSSGNMGEQFF. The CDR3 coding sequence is TGCGCCAGCAGCTCGGGAAACATGGGTGAGCAGTTCTTC.

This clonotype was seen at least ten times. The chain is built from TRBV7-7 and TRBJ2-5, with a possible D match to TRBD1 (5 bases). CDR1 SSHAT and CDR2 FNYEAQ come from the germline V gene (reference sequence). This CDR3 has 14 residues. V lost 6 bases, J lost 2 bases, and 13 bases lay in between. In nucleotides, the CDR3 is TGTGCCAGCAGTCCTGGACAAATACAAGAGACCCAGTACTTC. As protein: CASSPGQIQETQYF.

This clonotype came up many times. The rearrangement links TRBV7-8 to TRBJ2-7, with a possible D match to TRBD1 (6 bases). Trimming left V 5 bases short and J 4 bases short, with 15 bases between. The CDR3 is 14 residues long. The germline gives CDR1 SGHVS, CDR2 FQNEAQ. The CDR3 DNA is TGTGCCAGCAGCCGAGGGCACAGGGAATACGAGCAGTACTTC. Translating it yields CASSRGHREYEQYF.

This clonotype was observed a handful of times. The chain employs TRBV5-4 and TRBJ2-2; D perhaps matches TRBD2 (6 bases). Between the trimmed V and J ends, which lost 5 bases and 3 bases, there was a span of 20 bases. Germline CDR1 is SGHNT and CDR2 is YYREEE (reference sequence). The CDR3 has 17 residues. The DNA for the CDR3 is TGTGCCAGCAGTTGGCCGGGAGCCCGAGGGGACACCGGGGAGCTGTTTTTT. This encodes CASSWPGARGDTGELFF.

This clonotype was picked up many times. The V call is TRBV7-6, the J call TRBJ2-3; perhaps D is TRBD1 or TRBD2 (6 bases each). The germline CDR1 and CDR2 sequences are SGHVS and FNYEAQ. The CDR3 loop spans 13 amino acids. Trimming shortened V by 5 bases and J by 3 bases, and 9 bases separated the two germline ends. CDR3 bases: TGTGCCAGCAGCAGGGGGAGGACAGATACGCAGTATTTT. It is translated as CASSRGRTDTQYF.

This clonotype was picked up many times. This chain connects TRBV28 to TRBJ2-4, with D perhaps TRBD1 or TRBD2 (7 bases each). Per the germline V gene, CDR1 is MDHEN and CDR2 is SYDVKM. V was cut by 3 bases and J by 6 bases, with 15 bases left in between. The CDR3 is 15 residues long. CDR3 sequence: CASSLQQGRVNIQYF. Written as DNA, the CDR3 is TGTGCCAGCAGTTTGCAACAGGGGAGGGTAAACATTCAGTACTTC.

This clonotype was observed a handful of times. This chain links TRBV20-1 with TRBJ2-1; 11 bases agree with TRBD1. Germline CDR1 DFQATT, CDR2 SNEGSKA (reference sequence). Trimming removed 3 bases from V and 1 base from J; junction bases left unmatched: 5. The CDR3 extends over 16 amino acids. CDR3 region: CSARTGTGGSYNEQFF. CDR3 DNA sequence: TGCAGTGCTAGGACCGGGACAGGGGGTTCCTACAATGAGCAGTTCTTC.

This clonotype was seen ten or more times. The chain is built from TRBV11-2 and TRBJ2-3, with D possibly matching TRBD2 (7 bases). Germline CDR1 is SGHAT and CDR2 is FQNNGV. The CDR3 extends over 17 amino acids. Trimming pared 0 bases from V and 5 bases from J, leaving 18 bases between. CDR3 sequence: CASSLDLRGGAEDTQYF. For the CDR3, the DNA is TGTGCCAGCAGCTTAGATCTAAGAGGGGGGGCGGAAGATACGCAGTATTTT.

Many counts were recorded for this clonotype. CDR3 nucleotide sequence: TGTGCCATCAGTAATGATCAGCCGGGCAGCTCCTACAATGAGCAGTTCTTC. The encoded protein is CAISNDQPGSSYNEQFF. The V call is TRBV10-3, the J call TRBJ2-1, with D uncertain. The CDR3 extends over 17 amino acids. Germline CDR1 and CDR2: ENHRY and SYGVKD. V was shortened by 5 bases and J by 0 bases, with 17 bases between the two germline ends.

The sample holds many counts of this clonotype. The CDR3 is CASSLAGTSGSLTRADTQYF. The CDR3 bases are TGTGCCAGCAGCTTAGCCGGGACTAGCGGGAGCTTGACCCGTGCAGATACGCAGTATTTT. The chain links TRBV7-8 to TRBJ2-3; 14 bases are shared with TRBD2. Germline V gene sequence: CDR1 SGHVS, CDR2 FQNEAQ. V trimming: 0 bases; J trimming: 4 bases; junction bases outside the gene matches: 12. This CDR3 has 20 residues. Supplemented by reference TRBV7-8 and TRBJ2-3, the full variable domain reads GAGVSQSPRYKVAKRGQDVALRCDPISGHVSLFWYQQALGQGPEFLTYFQNEAQLDKSGLPSDRFFAERPEGSVSTLKIQRTQQEDSAVYLCASSLAGTSGSLTRADTQYFGPGTRLTVL.

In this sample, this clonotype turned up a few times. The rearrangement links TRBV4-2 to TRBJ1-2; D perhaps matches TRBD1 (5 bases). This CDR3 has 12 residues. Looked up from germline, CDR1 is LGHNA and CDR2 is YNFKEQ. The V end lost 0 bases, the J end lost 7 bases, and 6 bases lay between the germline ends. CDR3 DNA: TGTGCCAGCAGCCAAGACCAGGGTGGCTACACCTTC. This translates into CASSQDQGGYTF.